This T cell receptor (beta chain) was sequenced for a study of cytomegalovirus exposure and HLA in healthy donors. General study results and limits: When a later analysis was performed, an Asian-associated ancestry cluster reportedly had fewer N-insertions than the roughly 700-donor mean.

Details on this clone: Its antigen remains unidentified.

A multiplex PCR was run with 60 Vbeta primers and 13 Jbeta primers. Clones were sequenced by immunoSEQ multiplex PCR, and TCRdb holds only the in-frame ones, with some missing. Recorded here are about 88,000 clones; the top ten clones represent around 5%. Donors were ostensibly healthy at sampling, although undocumented immune exposures were probable. The V gene end was trimmed by 7 bases and the J gene end by 0 bases; junction bases not matched to a gene: 8. The CDR3 is 16 residues long. CDR1 is MDHEN, CDR2 SYDVKM, per germline. The V gene is TRBV28, the J gene TRBJ1-5; 8 positions match TRBD1. This TCR came from a girl under 18 in good health and CMV-seropositive. What was sequenced was PBMCs. CDR3 protein: CASTSGQGYSNQPQHF. The CDR3 nucleotides are TGTGCCAGCACCTCAGGACAGGGATATAGCAATCAGCCCCAGCATTTT.